The rows below give T cell receptor beta chains drawn from one sample of a study of blood T cell repertoires in COVID-19. The repertoire was sequenced with immunoSEQ multiplex PCR; TCRdb's copy has only in-frame clones and lacks some. The sample has about 97,000 clones, about 86% seen once; the top ten hold less than 20%. The sequenced sample consisted of peripheral blood. These receptors were obtained from a human donor in a cohort sampled during active COVID-19. CDR3s leave out the opening cysteine and the closing phenylalanine or tryptophan. Clone sizes are given selectively: once, few, many, or a class where the clone is expanded.

V gene	clone size	J gene	CDR3 protein
TRBV7-9	NA	TRBJ2-5	ASSLQTGYQETQY
TRBV4-1	NA	TRBJ1-1	ASSHPRQGGGLEAF
TRBV27	NA	TRBJ2-2	ASSLAGGRGGELF
TRBV6-2/TRBV6-3	NA	TRBJ1-5	ASSSRQDVINQPQH
TRBV7-8	NA	TRBJ2-7	ASSPRDSSYEQY
TRBV28	NA	TRBJ2-5	ASSPGQGGGETQY
TRBV4-1	NA	TRBJ2-7	ASSPRGTKAYEQY
TRBV28	NA	TRBJ2-1	ASIRGGTPYNEQF
TRBV18	once	TRBJ2-3	ASSPPNRVPDTQY
TRBV6-1	NA	TRBJ2-3	ASSEGSGRTY
TRBV3-1/TRBV3-2	NA	TRBJ1-1	ASSQPQGGTEAF
TRBV28	NA	TRBJ2-1	ASSFSSSGVEQF
TRBV2	NA	TRBJ2-7	ASKTDLSYEQY
TRBV6-2/TRBV6-3	once	TRBJ2-5	ASSFGGPQWAQY